The rows below give T cell receptor beta chains drawn from one sample of a study of response to subunit inactivated influenza vaccine. TCRdb fed the RT-PCR reads into MiXCR, producing one record per CDR3 protein. The sample contains fewer than 650,000 distinct CDR3 sequences, 10% to 15% of which appear only once. The sample was PBMCs from blood, taken 40 to 50 days after vaccination. These receptors were taken from a man over 45 who received an inactivated influenza vaccine. The CDR3 runs from the conserved cysteine through the conserved F or W. A D gene is named only where the DNA matches it firmly. Size is omitted from some rows. Given values are once, few, many or a class for expanded clones.

clone size,D gene,V gene,J gene,CDR3 length,CDR3 protein,CDR3 DNA
few,NA,TRBV4-3,TRBJ2-3,14,CASSQGPLPDTQYF,TGCGCCAGCAGCCAAGGGCCCCTCCCAGATACGCAGTATTTT
many,TRBD2,TRBV27,TRBJ2-5,14,CASMRLAGGETQYF,TGTGCCAGCATGAGACTAGCGGGAGGAGAGACCCAGTACTTC
few,NA,TRBV5-1,TRBJ2-2,17,CASSLTAGTSNTGELFF,TGCGCCAGCAGCTTGACAGCAGGTACCTCGAACACCGGGGAGCTGTTTTTT
many,NA,TRBV7-9,TRBJ2-3,15,CASSPVTGSTDTQYF,TGTGCCAGCAGCCCGGTAACCGGGAGCACAGATACGCAGTATTTT
NA,TRBD1,TRBV20-1,TRBJ2-7,14,CSASAGTAVLGQYF,TGCAGTGCTAGCGCCGGGACAGCCGTGCTCGGGCAGTACTTC
NA,NA,TRBV20-1,TRBJ1-2,13,CSARTGSKDGYTF,TGCAGTGCCCGTACAGGGTCTAAGGATGGCTACACCTTC
few,NA,TRBV4-1,TRBJ2-3,17,CASSPHPGPTLTDTQYF,TGCGCCAGCAGCCCGCACCCGGGGCCTACTCTCACAGATACGCAGTATTTT
NA,NA,TRBV24-1,TRBJ1-1,16,CATSAPPGMGNTEAFF,TGTGCCACCAGTGCCCCCCCGGGTATGGGGAACACTGAAGCTTTCTTT
few,TRBD1,TRBV5-1,TRBJ2-1,16,CASSAGQGGSYNEQFF,TGCGCCAGCAGCGCCGGACAGGGGGGCTCCTACAATGAGCAGTTCTTC
NA,NA,TRBV6-1,TRBJ2-1,15,CASSPAGQVDNEQFF,TGTGCCAGCAGTCCCGCGGGGCAGGTCGACAATGAGCAGTTCTTC
NA,NA,TRBV20-1,TRBJ1-1,13,CSARAVRNTEAFF,TGCAGTGCTAGGGCAGTTAGGAACACTGAAGCTTTCTTT
NA,TRBD1,TRBV2,TRBJ1-5,17,CASRPGQGVEGNQPQHF,TGTGCCAGCAGACCGGGACAGGGGGTGGAAGGGAATCAGCCCCAGCATTTT
NA,NA,TRBV24-1,TRBJ2-3,12,CATSEGTYTQYF,TGTGCCACCAGTGAGGGGACGTATACGCAGTATTTT
few,TRBD2,TRBV15,TRBJ2-7,16,CATSRDYTSGGYEQYF,TGTGCCACCAGCAGAGATTATACTAGCGGGGGCTACGAGCAGTACTTC
many,NA,TRBV6-2/TRBV6-3,TRBJ2-5,12,CASSYFGQTQYF,TGTGCCAGCAGTTACTTTGGACAGACCCAGTACTTC
NA,NA,TRBV6-1,TRBJ2-3,13,CASSPPGPDTQYF,TGTGCCAGCAGTCCCCCGGGGCCAGATACGCAGTATTTT
NA,NA,TRBV4-3,TRBJ1-6,16,CASSQEGGTGGSPLHF,TGCGCCAGCAGCCAAGAAGGCGGGACCGGTGGGTCACCCCTCCACTTT
few,NA,TRBV12-3/TRBV12-4,TRBJ2-3,13,CASSDTNTDTQYF,TGTGCCAGCAGTGATACTAACACAGATACGCAGTATTTT
NA,TRBD2,TRBV4-2,TRBJ2-3,16,CASSPLLAGAGDTQYF,TGTGCCAGCAGCCCGCTCCTGGCGGGAGCCGGAGATACGCAGTATTTT
NA,TRBD2,TRBV28,TRBJ2-1,18,CASSSPLGLAGGRNEQFF,TGTGCCAGCAGTTCTCCTCTAGGGCTAGCGGGGGGCCGCAATGAGCAGTTCTTC
few,NA,TRBV20-1,TRBJ2-3,14,CSARALRLGWAQYF,TGCAGTGCTAGAGCCCTCCGACTGGGCTGGGCGCAGTATTTT
many,NA,TRBV10-3,TRBJ2-2,12,CAISSDRGELFF,TGTGCCATCTCCTCGGACCGCGGGGAGCTGTTTTTT
few,NA,TRBV7-9,TRBJ1-1,13,CASSVGVVGEAFF,TGTGCCAGCAGCGTAGGGGTTGTCGGTGAAGCTTTCTTT